These T cell receptor beta chains were read from a single sample in a study of blood T cell repertoires in COVID-19. This table comes from immunoSEQ multiplex PCR, and its TCRdb copy is limited to in-frame clones, with some not included. The data show 250,000 to 350,000 clones, 70% to 85% seen once. The sequenced material came from peripheral blood. The receptors here all came from a human donor with COVID-19, enrolled during active disease. The donor label of this sample is uncertain. The CDR3 runs from the conserved cysteine through the conserved F or W. A D gene is named only where the DNA matches it firmly. Size is omitted from some rows. Given values are once, few, many or a class for expanded clones.

abundance	d_gene	v_gene	j_gene	CDR3aa	CDR3nt
NA	NA	TRBV27	TRBJ1-2	CASRVMGSGYTF	TGTGCCAGCAGGGTGATGGGGAGTGGCTACACCTTC
NA	NA	TRBV28	TRBJ1-1	CASRETEAFF	TGTGCCAGCAGGGAGACCGAAGCTTTCTTT
few	NA	TRBV18	TRBJ1-1	CASSFREKNTEAFF	TGTGCCAGCTCATTCCGGGAGAAGAACACTGAAGCTTTCTTT
NA	NA	TRBV11-3	TRBJ2-1	CASSLDGLGGEQFF	TGTGCCAGCAGCTTAGATGGGCTCGGGGGTGAGCAGTTCTTC
NA	TRBD1	TRBV4-1	TRBJ2-5	CASSQAGGQGFRTQYF	TGCGCCAGCAGCCAAGCGGGGGGACAGGGCTTTCGGACCCAGTACTTC
NA	NA	TRBV19	TRBJ2-2	CASSMVGATGELFF	TGTGCCAGTAGTATGGTGGGGGCCACCGGGGAGCTGTTTTTT
NA	NA	TRBV7-9	TRBJ2-5	CASTKGGQETQYF	TGTGCCAGCACCAAGGGAGGTCAAGAGACCCAGTACTTC
NA	NA	TRBV27	TRBJ1-5	CASSAAQGPSLLSNQPQHF	TGTGCCAGCAGTGCGGCCCAGGGTCCTTCCCTTTTGAGCAATCAGCCCCAGCATTTT
NA	NA	TRBV19	TRBJ2-4	CASSTEPATPYDIQYF	TGTGCCAGTAGTACCGAACCTGCGACACCCTATGACATTCAGTACTTC
NA	TRBD1	TRBV28	TRBJ1-5	CATHKTGVDTQPQHF	TGTGCCACCCATAAAACAGGGGTGGATACTCAGCCCCAGCATTTT
NA	TRBD2	TRBV5-4	TRBJ2-1	CASSLGTSGNEQFF	TGTGCCAGCAGCTTGGGGACTAGCGGCAATGAGCAGTTCTTC
NA	NA	TRBV29-1	TRBJ1-1	CSVPQTASDTEAFF	TGCAGCGTACCGCAGACAGCTTCAGACACTGAAGCTTTCTTT
NA	TRBD2	TRBV9	TRBJ2-1	CASSPASGRAQKFF	TGTGCCAGCAGCCCCGCTAGCGGGAGGGCCCAGAAGTTCTTC
NA	NA	TRBV28	TRBJ2-7	CASSYHRDYEQYF	TGTGCCAGCAGTTACCACAGGGACTACGAGCAGTACTTC
NA	NA	TRBV3-1/TRBV3-2	TRBJ2-3	CASSPPGERTDTQYF	TGTGCCAGCAGCCCACCCGGGGAACGAACAGATACGCAGTATTTT
NA	TRBD1	TRBV7-2	TRBJ2-7	CASSPDRVIEQYF	TGTGCCAGCAGCCCGGACAGGGTGATAGAGCAGTACTTC
once	TRBD1	TRBV5-1	TRBJ1-1	CASSLAPRTGGFMNTEAFF	TGCGCCAGCAGCTTGGCGCCTCGGACAGGGGGATTCATGAACACTGAAGCTTTCTTT
NA	TRBD1	TRBV14	TRBJ1-1	CASSYRGSRDTEAFF	TGTGCCAGCAGCTACAGGGGGTCTCGGGACACTGAAGCTTTCTTT
NA	TRBD1	TRBV9	TRBJ2-7	CASSPHDRGSSYEQYF	TGTGCCAGCAGCCCACACGACAGGGGGTCTTCCTACGAGCAGTACTTC
NA	TRBD1	TRBV5-8	TRBJ1-4	CASSFLGQGGEKLFF	TGTGCCAGCAGCTTCCTGGGACAGGGCGGTGAAAAACTGTTTTTT
NA	TRBD1	TRBV6-6	TRBJ2-7	CASSLRDRGLEQYF	TGTGCCAGCAGTCTCCGGGACAGGGGTCTCGAGCAGTACTTC
NA	TRBD1	TRBV5-1	TRBJ2-1	CASSFHAGTDEGNEQFF	TGCGCCAGCAGCTTCCATGCCGGGACAGATGAGGGCAATGAGCAGTTCTTC
NA	NA	TRBV10-1	TRBJ2-5	CASSESGWETQYF	TGCGCCAGCAGTGAGTCCGGGTGGGAGACCCAGTACTTC
many	TRBD1	TRBV10-3	TRBJ1-5	CAISPGGLEPQHF	TGTGCCATCAGTCCAGGGGGCCTTGAGCCCCAGCATTTT
NA	TRBD1	TRBV28	TRBJ2-7	CASRTPGQGAYEQYF	TGTGCCAGCAGGACGCCGGGACAGGGGGCCTACGAGCAGTACTTC
NA	NA	TRBV6-5	TRBJ2-7	CASRRDSPYEQYF	TGTGCCAGCAGGCGGGACAGCCCCTACGAGCAGTACTTC
NA	NA	TRBV10-2	TRBJ1-5	CASSGQSNQPQHF	TGCGCCAGCTCTGGACAGAGCAATCAGCCCCAGCATTTT
NA	NA	TRBV4-3	TRBJ2-1	CASSLMEEGSEQFF	TGCGCCAGCAGCCTCATGGAGGAGGGATCGGAGCAGTTCTTC
NA	TRBD2	TRBV7-3	TRBJ2-3	CASSQGLAGELDTQYF	TGTGCCAGCAGCCAGGGACTAGCGGGAGAATTAGATACGCAGTATTTT
NA	TRBD1	TRBV19	TRBJ1-1	CASTYRRDRGLQNTEAFF	TGTGCCAGTACCTATCGCCGGGACAGGGGGTTACAGAACACTGAAGCTTTCTTT
NA	NA	TRBV11-3	TRBJ2-7	CASSFLGGEQYF	TGTGCCAGCAGCTTCCTAGGAGGCGAGCAGTACTTC
NA	NA	TRBV19	TRBJ1-4	CASSIRWREKLFF	TGTGCCAGTAGTATTAGGTGGCGGGAAAAACTGTTTTTT
once	NA	TRBV5-6	TRBJ2-5	CASVLGRGQTQYF	TGTGCCAGCGTACTCGGTAGGGGCCAGACCCAGTACTTC
NA	NA	TRBV10-3	TRBJ1-2	CATNMGGSGHGYTF	TGTGCCACCAACATGGGGGGGAGCGGCCATGGCTACACCTTC
NA	TRBD2	TRBV30	TRBJ2-7	CAWSGDLGLAGVNEQYF	TGTGCCTGGAGTGGGGATCTGGGACTAGCGGGAGTAAACGAGCAGTACTTC
NA	NA	TRBV21-1	TRBJ2-7	CASLKQRTPYEQYF	TGTGCCAGCCTTAAACAGCGGACTCCCTACGAGCAGTACTTC
NA	NA	TRBV24-1	TRBJ2-7	CATSDPLRGLYEQYF	TGTGCCACCAGTGATCCACTAAGGGGACTCTACGAGCAGTACTTC
NA	TRBD2	TRBV2	TRBJ2-1	CASSESRVAGEQFF	TGTGCCAGCAGTGAGAGCAGGGTAGCGGGAGAGCAGTTCTTC
NA	TRBD1	TRBV11-2	TRBJ1-1	CASSPDRDTEAFF	TGTGCCAGCAGCCCCGACAGGGACACTGAAGCTTTCTTT
NA	TRBD2	TRBV27	TRBJ2-6	CASSSAGARSSGANVLTF	TGTGCCAGCAGTTCTGCGGGAGCGCGTTCCTCTGGGGCCAACGTCCTGACTTTC
few	NA	TRBV28	TRBJ1-5	CASSLPGFNSNQPQHF	TGTGCCAGCAGTTTGCCGGGGTTTAATAGCAATCAGCCCCAGCATTTT
many	NA	TRBV7-9	TRBJ2-7	CASSSYIRSSSYEQYF	TGTGCCAGCAGCTCCTATATACGCTCGAGCTCCTACGAGCAGTACTTC
NA	NA	TRBV28	TRBJ2-2	CASSPQLWGELFF	TGTGCCAGCAGCCCCCAACTCTGGGGGGAGCTGTTTTTT
NA	TRBD2	TRBV7-3	TRBJ2-5	CASSLTGEGLAGDRGTQYF	TGTGCCAGCAGCTTAACCGGGGAGGGACTAGCGGGAGATAGGGGGACCCAGTACTTC
NA	TRBD1	TRBV28	TRBJ2-5	CASSLTGGQETQYF	TGTGCCAGCAGTTTGACAGGGGGCCAAGAGACCCAGTACTTC
NA	TRBD1	TRBV13	TRBJ2-2	CASSLASGGSGELFF	TGTGCCAGCAGCTTAGCCTCAGGGGGATCCGGGGAGCTGTTTTTT
NA	TRBD1	TRBV28	TRBJ1-2	CASSATGVGYGYTF	TGTGCCAGCAGTGCTACAGGGGTGGGCTATGGCTACACCTTC
NA	NA	TRBV2	TRBJ2-3	CASSDENIARGTDTQYF	TGTGCCAGCAGTGACGAAAACATCGCCCGGGGCACAGATACGCAGTATTTT
NA	TRBD2	TRBV15	TRBJ2-7	CATSRDSGLAGEQYF	TGTGCCACCAGCAGAGATTCGGGACTAGCTGGTGAGCAGTACTTC
NA	TRBD1	TRBV28	TRBJ1-1	CASTLWTGNTEAFF	TGTGCCAGCACCCTGTGGACAGGGAACACTGAAGCTTTCTTT
NA	TRBD1	TRBV12-5	TRBJ1-5	CASGLVGTDYSNQPQHF	TGTGCTAGTGGTTTGGTAGGGACAGACTATAGCAATCAGCCCCAGCATTTT
NA	NA	TRBV7-3	TRBJ2-4	CASSTSQVNIQYF	TGTGCCAGCAGCACGAGCCAGGTAAACATTCAGTACTTC
NA	NA	TRBV19	TRBJ2-5	CASSKTPQETQYF	TGTGCCAGTAGTAAGACACCACAAGAGACCCAGTACTTC
NA	TRBD1	TRBV27	TRBJ1-2	CASSLEPGTANGYTF	TGTGCCAGCAGTTTAGAGCCCGGGACAGCCAACGGCTACACCTTC
NA	NA	TRBV5-5	TRBJ1-6	CASSPAVPYNSPLHF	TGTGCCAGCAGCCCCGCGGTACCCTATAATTCACCCCTCCACTTT
NA	NA	TRBV6-1	TRBJ1-5	CASSGSSGGGLGQPQHF	TGTGCCAGCAGTGGGTCTTCGGGTGGAGGGTTGGGGCAGCCCCAGCATTTT
NA	NA	TRBV5-6	TRBJ2-2	CASSLVSGTGELFF	TGTGCCAGCAGCTTGGTATCGGGAACCGGGGAGCTGTTTTTT
NA	TRBD2	TRBV3-1/TRBV3-2	TRBJ2-3	CASSQVTTSGGDTQYF	TGTGCCAGCAGCCAAGTAACCACTAGCGGAGGGGATACGCAGTATTTT